In this sample, the clone carrying this T cell receptor (beta chain) turned up once. Its antigen is unknown. This is likely an artifact of a read error, given a far larger clone one base away. The V and J ends lost 1 base and 4 bases respectively, with 17 bases between them. Germline V gives CDR1 SGHDT, CDR2 YYEEEE. The CDR3 is 16 residues long. Sequencing on ten immunoSEQ deep assay plates was performed for unsorted PBMC DNA. In the authors' workflow: In the immunoSEQ data, sequences were junction-only and lacked quality scores, so filtering differed. Measured with immunoSEQ multiplex PCR; TCRdb has only the in-frame clones, and not every one. That table gives V, J and clone size, and the DNA gave D and trimming. The sample holds 490,000 or so clones, about three quarters seen once. The data stem from a study of shared clonotypes between healthy human individuals. Whole-study findings and limits: The genetic and exposure-history diversity represented was limited by few donors. Measured sharing among donors was expected to vary with sequencing depth.

Specimen: PBMCs. The chain combines TRBV5-6 with TRBJ1-1; no firm D call. This sequence originates from a woman aged 40 to 50 in good health. Some clones in this sample may be carry-over from other donors' samples. CDR3 nucleotide sequence: TGTGCCAGCAGCTTGTCGACAAGCCGGTGGAGCACTGAAGCTTTCTTT. This encodes CASSLSTSRWSTEAFF.